Below are 25 T cell receptor beta chains sequenced from a single sample in a study of shared clonotypes between healthy human individuals. In the naive CD8 group, cells lacked CD45RO and were positively selected for CCR7, so terminally differentiated effector memory CD45RA+ cells were left out. TCRdb's table, derived via immunoSEQ multiplex PCR, lists solely in-frame clones and lacks some. The data show under 1 million clones, with 80% to 95% seen just once and approximately 25% held by the top ten. Sequencing was carried out using naive CD8+ T cells sorted from blood. These receptors came from a young man in good health.

This clone was observed a single time. The chain combines TRBV29-1 with TRBJ2-7, with TRBD1 identical over 9 bases. The junction had 7 bases not matched to a gene; V was cut back by 2 bases and J by 5 bases. The CDR3 spans 14 residues. Per germline, CDR1 SQVTM and CDR2 ANQGSEA. The CDR3, as DNA: TGCAGCGTTGAATATACAGGGGGCGGCGACGAGCAGTACTTC. This sequence encodes CSVEYTGGGDEQYF.

The V and J genes are TRBV5-4 and TRBJ2-7; no firm D call. Germline assignment: CDR1 SGHNT and CDR2 YYREEE (reference sequence). Trimming took off 3 bases at V and 4 bases at J, with 5 bases between the two ends. This CDR3 has 11 amino acids. This CDR3 reads CASSSQYEQYF. The DNA of the CDR3 is TGTGCCAGCAGCTCCCAATACGAGCAGTACTTC.

In DNA form, the CDR3 reads TGTGCCAGCAGCCTCTTGACAGGGGGCTCGGATACGCAGTATTTT. This sequence encodes CASSLLTGGSDTQYF. V is TRBV7-3 and J is TRBJ2-3; 10 bases are a match to TRBD1. Trimming cost V 5 bases and J 6 bases; bases outside gene matches: 8. The germline V gene has CDR1 SGHTA and CDR2 FQGTGA. CDR3 length: 15 amino acids.

The chain is built from TRBV27 and TRBJ1-5; D gene unclear. V was shortened by 5 bases and J by 3 bases, with 17 bases between the two germline ends. CDR1 and CDR2 from the germline V gene are MNHEY and SMNVEV (reference sequence). There are 16 residues in the CDR3. The CDR3 DNA reads TGTGCCAGCAGTGACGCAGGAGGCGAGGCCAATCAGCCCCAGCATTTT. Protein sequence: CASSDAGGEANQPQHF.

The chain is built from TRBV25-1 and TRBJ2-4, with D tentatively TRBD2 (6 bases). CDR3 length: 12 residues. Germline V lookup: CDR1 MGHDK, CDR2 SYGVNS. V lost 4 bases, J lost 12 bases, and 13 bases lay in between. The CDR3 is CASSGGTWDQYF. DNA for the CDR3: TGTGCCAGCAGTGGCGGGACGTGGGATCAGTACTTC.

As for this clone: The identical CDR3 is also encoded by other nucleotide sequences in the sample. The genes are TRBV5-1 and TRBJ2-1, with TRBD2 matching over 7 bases. Germline V lookup: CDR1 SGHRS, CDR2 YFSETQ. The CDR3 runs 13 residues. V gave up 0 bases and J gave up 7 bases; unmatched junction bases: 1. The CDR3 coding sequence is TGCGCCAGCAGCTTGGTGGGGGGGAATGAGCAGTTCTTC. Amino acid sequence: CASSLVGGNEQFF.

The chain employs TRBV11-2 and TRBJ1-4; perhaps TRBD1 as D (5 bases). In germline, CDR1 is SGHAT, CDR2 FQNNGV. The CDR3 runs 19 residues. V lost 0 bases and J lost 6, with 23 bases in between. The CDR3 DNA reads TGTGCCAGCAGCTTAGATGGTCGGGCCCCTCCGGCGGGGGATGAAAAACTGTTTTTT. Residues: CASSLDGRAPPAGDEKLFF.

This clone was picked up many times. The J gene is TRBJ2-2, the V gene TRBV9; 7 nucleotides align to TRBD2. Germline loops: CDR1 SGDLS, CDR2 YYNGEE. The CDR3 covers 16 residues. V lost 4 bases and J lost 1; bases outside the gene matches: 7. CDR3 region: CASSSPSGVNTGELFF. The CDR3 DNA is TGTGCCAGCAGCTCTCCTAGCGGAGTGAACACCGGGGAGCTGTTTTTT.

CDR3 in DNA: TGTGCCAGCAGCCCCCTCGGTCTCGCGGGCCACGAGCAGTACTTC. Translating gives CASSPLGLAGHEQYF. The chain recombines TRBV7-2 with TRBJ2-7, with D possibly TRBD2 on 5 matching bases. This CDR3 spans 15 amino acids. V was shortened by 5 bases and J by 5 bases, with 19 bases between the two germline ends. Per germline, CDR1 SGHTA and CDR2 FQGNSA.

This sequence joins TRBV5-6 and TRBJ2-2; D call uncertain. Germline V gene sequence: CDR1 SGHDT, CDR2 YYEEEE. V was cut by 2 bases and J by 1 base, with 15 bases left in between. The CDR3 is made up of 17 amino acids. The CDR3: CASSFGFAGQNTGELFF. DNA of the CDR3: TGTGCCAGCAGCTTTGGTTTTGCCGGCCAGAACACCGGGGAGCTGTTTTTT.

Details on this clone: The sample contains more than one DNA sequence encoding this CDR3. This sequence joins TRBV4-1 and TRBJ2-7, with a possible D match to TRBD1 (6 bases). The CDR3 totals 14 residues. CDR1 and CDR2 from the germline V gene are MGHRA and YSYEKL. Trimming shortened V by 1 base and J by 1 base, and 8 bases separated the two germline ends. In nucleotides, the CDR3 is TGCGCCAGCAGCCAAGTAGGGGGTTCCTACGAGCAGTACTTC. Amino acids: CASSQVGGSYEQYF.

J is TRBJ2-5 and V is TRBV29-1; 7 bases agree with TRBD2. Germline V gives CDR1 SQVTM, CDR2 ANQGSEA. This CDR3 is built from 15 residues. V dropped 0 bases and J dropped 1; count of bases not matched to a gene: 5. The CDR3 region has the DNA TGCAGCGTTGAAGATCTCGCGGGAGTCCAAGAGACCCAGTACTTC. Protein sequence: CSVEDLAGVQETQYF.

The J gene is TRBJ2-1, the V gene TRBV5-1, with D tentatively TRBD2 (5 bases). V was pared by 4 bases and J by 4 bases, with 15 bases between. CDR3 length: 15 residues. Germline assignment: CDR1 SGHRS and CDR2 YFSETQ. CDR3: CASSPEGVGYNEQFF. The CDR3 DNA follows: TGCGCCAGCAGCCCAGAGGGTGTGGGTTACAATGAGCAGTTCTTC.

As for this clone: Other DNA sequences in this sample translate to the same CDR3. The chain carries TRBV5-6 and TRBJ2-7; 9 positions match TRBD1. Unmatched junction bases numbered 6, after V lost 4 bases and J lost 4 bases. This CDR3 is 14 amino acids long. Per germline, CDR1 SGHDT and CDR2 YYEEEE. DNA for the CDR3: TGTGCCAGCAGCCCCGGACAGGGGCCGTACGAGCAGTACTTC. Its protein product is CASSPGQGPYEQYF.

The chain employs TRBV7-2 and TRBJ2-2, with TRBD1 matching 7 bases. CDR1 and CDR2 from the germline V gene are SGHTA and FQGNSA. The CDR3 sequence is 15 residues long. The CDR3 is CASTGVNENTGELFF. As DNA, the CDR3 is TGTGCAAGTACAGGGGTAAACGAGAACACCGGGGAGCTGTTTTTT.

V usage is TRBV4-1 and J usage is TRBJ2-3, with D perhaps matching TRBD1 (5 bases). The germline V gene has CDR1 MGHRA and CDR2 YSYEKL. CDR3 length: 15 residues. Trimming removed 1 base from V and 4 bases from J, with 12 bases in between. The CDR3 loop reads CASSQGGSDADTQYF. The DNA for the CDR3 is TGCGCCAGCAGCCAAGGGGGCAGTGACGCAGATACGCAGTATTTT.

The rearrangement uses TRBV27 and TRBJ2-7, with D possibly being TRBD2 (6 bases). The V gene lost 8 bases and the J gene lost 2 bases, with 16 bases spanning the gap. There are 14 residues in the CDR3. Germline lookup yields CDR1 MNHEY and CDR2 SMNVEV (reference sequence). The CDR3 here is CASSAGLPPYEQYF. Here the CDR3 DNA reads TGTGCCAGCTCCGCCGGACTACCACCCTACGAGCAGTACTTC.

The chain recombines TRBV11-3 with TRBJ2-7; tentative D call: TRBD2 (6 bases). Trimming cost V 5 bases and J 7 bases, with 12 bases left between them. Germline V gene sequence: CDR1 SGHNT, CDR2 YENEEA. This CDR3 comprises 12 residues. The DNA for the CDR3 is TGTGCCAGCAGCGACGAGGGGAGGGAGCAGTACTTC. It is translated as CASSDEGREQYF. Full variable domain (outside the CDR3, taken from reference TRBV11-3 and TRBJ2-7): EAGVVQSPRYKIIEKKQPVAFWCNPISGHNTLYWYLQNLGQGPELLIRYENEEAVDDSQLPKDRFSAERLKGVDSTLKIQPAELGDSAVYLCASSDEGREQYFGPGTRLTVT.

The chain carries TRBV30 and TRBJ2-3; no firm D call. This CDR3 comprises 12 residues. V lost 1 base and J lost 5, with 7 bases in between. CDR1 is GTSNPN, CDR2 SVGIG, per germline (reference sequence). The CDR3 here is CAWSEIGDTQYF. The CDR3 DNA reads as TGTGCCTGGAGTGAGATTGGAGATACGCAGTATTTT.

The chain has TRBV2 and TRBJ2-7; 8 bases line up with TRBD2. Germline loops: CDR1 SNHLY, CDR2 FYNNEI. The CDR3 spans 17 residues. With 7 bases clipped from V and 2 bases from J, the junction kept 16 bases outside the gene matches. The DNA of the CDR3 is TGTGCCAGCATTGGCGGTCGAGCGGGAGTTTTTCCCTACGAGCAGTACTTC. This translates into CASIGGRAGVFPYEQYF.

The chain employs TRBV7-2 and TRBJ1-2; TRBD1 is a possible D gene (5 bases). Trimming removed 8 bases at V and 1 base at J, with 11 bases between. Looked up from germline, CDR1 is SGHTA and CDR2 is FQGNSA. There are 13 residues in the CDR3. This CDR3 is CASRLQGNYGYTF. The CDR3 region has the DNA TGTGCCAGCCGGCTTCAGGGTAACTATGGCTACACCTTC.

The CDR3 reads CASSPRLAGPSYEQYF. In DNA, the CDR3 is TGTGCCAGCAGCCCAAGACTAGCGGGACCTTCCTACGAGCAGTACTTC. The rearrangement uses TRBV11-2 and TRBJ2-7; 11 bases line up with TRBD2. Germline lookup yields CDR1 SGHAT and CDR2 FQNNGV. The V segment lost 5 bases and the J segment 1 base; nucleotides outside the gene matches: 7. The CDR3 sequence is 16 residues long.

The genes are TRBV7-7 and TRBJ2-7, with unresolved D. CDR1 SSHAT and CDR2 FNYEAQ come from the germline V gene (reference sequence). The CDR3 is 13 residues long. Trimming removed 4 bases from V and 2 bases from J, with 9 bases in between. CDR3 residues: CASSSRTAYEQYF. The DNA for the CDR3 is TGTGCCAGCAGCTCCAGGACGGCCTACGAGCAGTACTTC.

The chain combines TRBV6-5 with TRBJ1-5, with 7 bases fitting TRBD1. The CDR3 has 15 amino acids. The germline gives CDR1 MNHEY, CDR2 SVGAGI. Germline trimming cut 6 bases from V and 0 bases from J; bases unmatched to any gene: 5. CDR3 sequence (DNA): TGTGCCAGCAGCCCACGGGACAGTAGCAATCAGCCCCAGCATTTT. Translated: CASSPRDSSNQPQHF.

The chain carries TRBV7-9 and TRBJ2-7; maybe TRBD1 (6 bases). CDR3 length equals 15 residues. V lost 4 bases to trimming and J lost 0 bases, with 13 bases between them. From germline, CDR1 is SEHNR and CDR2 FQNEAQ (reference sequence). DNA of the CDR3: TGTGCCAGCAGCTCCTCTGACAGGAACTCCTACGAGCAGTACTTC. Residues: CASSSSDRNSYEQYF.